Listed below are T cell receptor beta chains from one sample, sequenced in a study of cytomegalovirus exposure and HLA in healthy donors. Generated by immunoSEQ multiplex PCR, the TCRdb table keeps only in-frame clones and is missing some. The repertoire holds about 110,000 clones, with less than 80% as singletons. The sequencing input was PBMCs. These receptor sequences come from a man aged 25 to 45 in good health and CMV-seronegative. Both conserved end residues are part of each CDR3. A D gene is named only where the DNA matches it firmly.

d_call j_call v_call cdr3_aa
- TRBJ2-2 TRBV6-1 CASRQVLSGELFF
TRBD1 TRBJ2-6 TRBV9 CASSQPFRDRAGANVLTF
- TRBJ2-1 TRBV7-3 CASSLNSNNEQFF
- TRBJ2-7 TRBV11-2 CASSFGHSTREQYF
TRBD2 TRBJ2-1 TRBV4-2 CASSPGLAGDLGNEQFF
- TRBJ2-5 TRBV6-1 CASRRGTESGETQYF
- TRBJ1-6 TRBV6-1 CAIPRGLGDNSPLHF
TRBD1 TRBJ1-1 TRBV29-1 CSAQDRANTEAFF
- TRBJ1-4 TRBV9 CASSVDTGQEKLFF
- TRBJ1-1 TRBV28 CASSLVGRRGTEAFF
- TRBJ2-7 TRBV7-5 CARSPWGTGVAYEQYF
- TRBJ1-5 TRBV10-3 CAISGQQDQPQHF
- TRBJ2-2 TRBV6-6 CASRQAGELFF
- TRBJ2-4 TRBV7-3 CASRLVTAKNIQYF
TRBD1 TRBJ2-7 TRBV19 CASRTTGENEQYF
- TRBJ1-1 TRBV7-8 CASSFRGGRRNTEAFF
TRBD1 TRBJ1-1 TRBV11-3 CASSLDSGQGSEAFF
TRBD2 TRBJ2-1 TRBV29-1 CSVGFSSGRGSGEQFF
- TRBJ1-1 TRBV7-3 CASSRLPGIGSTGKGTEAFF
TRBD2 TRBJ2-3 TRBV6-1 CASSEISGSPDTQYF
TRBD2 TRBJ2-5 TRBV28 CASSTRERGKTQYF
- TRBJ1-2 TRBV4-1 CASSQANRDYGYTF
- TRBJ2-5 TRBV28 CASSLSRTQETQYF
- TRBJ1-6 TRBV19 CASSNTGTLENSPLHF
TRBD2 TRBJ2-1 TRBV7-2 CASSPAGSSGRSGNEQFF
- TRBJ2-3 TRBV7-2 CASSFTTGVPTDTQYF
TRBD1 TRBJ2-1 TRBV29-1 CSVAGAEHGQGPWTREQFF
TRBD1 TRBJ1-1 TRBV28 CASGPQGVSTEAFF
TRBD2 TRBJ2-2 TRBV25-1 CASSSSGGFAGELFF
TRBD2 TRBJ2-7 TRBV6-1 CASSENSGGAPCEQYF
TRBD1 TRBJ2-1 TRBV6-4 CASADRGVGSYNEQFF
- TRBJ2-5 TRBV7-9 CASSLGSSETQYF
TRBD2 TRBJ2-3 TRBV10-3 CAISESGGTSTDTQYF
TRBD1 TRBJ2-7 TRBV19 CASSPGTGGTYEQYF
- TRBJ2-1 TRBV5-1 CASSLSAGPHEQFF
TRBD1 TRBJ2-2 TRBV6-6 CASTVRDRVTTGELFF
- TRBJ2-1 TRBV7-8 CASSLSVNNEQFF
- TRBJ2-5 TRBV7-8 CASSPTGLGETQYF
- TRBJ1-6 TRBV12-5 CASGFDNSPLHF
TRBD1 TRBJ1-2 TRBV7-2 CASSFGTGLVGYGYTF
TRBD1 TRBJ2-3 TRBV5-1 CASSRDRNTDTQYF
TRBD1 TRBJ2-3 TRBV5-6 CASSLTGTTDTQYF
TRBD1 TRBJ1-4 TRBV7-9 CASSLARGQGPNEKLFF
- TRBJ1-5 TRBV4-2 CASSQEAGAAQPQHF
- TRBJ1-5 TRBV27 CASSFSTAQPRHF
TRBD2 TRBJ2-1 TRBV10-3 CAISDPSGLAGPRDYNEQFF
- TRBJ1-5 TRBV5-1 CASSFSGLGNQPQHF
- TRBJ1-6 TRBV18 CASSPAGSYNSPLHF
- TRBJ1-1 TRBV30 CAWRKQGLNTEAFF
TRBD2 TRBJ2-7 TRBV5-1 CASSRQGLAGSVHEQYF
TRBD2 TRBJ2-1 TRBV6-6 CASSPPSGRPYNEQFF
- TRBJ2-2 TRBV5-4 CASSLASTGELFF
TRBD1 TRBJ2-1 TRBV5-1 CASSQLQGNNEQFF